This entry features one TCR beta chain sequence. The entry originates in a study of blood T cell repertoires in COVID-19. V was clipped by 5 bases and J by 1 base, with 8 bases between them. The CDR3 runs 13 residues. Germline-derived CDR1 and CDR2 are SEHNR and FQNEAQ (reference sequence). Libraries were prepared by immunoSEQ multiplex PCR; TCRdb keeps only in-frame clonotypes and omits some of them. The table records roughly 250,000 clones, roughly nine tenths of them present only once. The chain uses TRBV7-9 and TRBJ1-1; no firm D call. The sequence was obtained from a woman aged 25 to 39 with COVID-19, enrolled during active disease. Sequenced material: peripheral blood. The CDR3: CASSQTPNTEAFF. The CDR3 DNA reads TGTGCCAGCAGCCAAACACCGAACACTGAAGCTTTCTTT.